This record covers a single TCR beta chain. V was shortened by 7 bases and J by 9 bases, with 10 bases between the two germline ends. The CDR3 contains 12 residues. Per the germline V gene, CDR1 is MGHRA and CDR2 is YSYEKL. The data belong to a study of shared clonotypes between healthy human individuals. Using immunoSEQ multiplex PCR, the repertoire was profiled, and TCRdb retains in-frame clones only, with some absent. Seen here are about 2 million clones, 85% to 95% observed once, and the top ten hold around 0.13%. Sequenced: naive CD4+ T cells sorted from blood. As to subset: CD45RA+ positively selected. This chain uses TRBV4-1 with TRBJ1-6, with TRBD1 as a possible D gene (6 bases). This receptor was obtained from a man younger than 30 in good health. CDR3 coding DNA: TGCGCCAGCAACACAGGGTTTTCACCCCTCCACTTT. Amino acid sequence: CASNTGFSPLHF.